The clone carrying this T cell receptor (beta chain) showed up just once. Its cognate antigen is unknown. This sample is part of a study of shared clonotypes between healthy human individuals. The wider study: A few men and two women, aged 18 to 49, were donors. Study-level points and caveats: Generally, estimated richness proved larger in naive subsets than it did in memory subsets. A few donors had roughly 5% of their naive CD4 clonotypes in common. In having few donors, the study represented limited genetic and exposure-history diversity.

This CDR3 is 14 amino acids long. The junction had 4 bases not matched to a gene; V was cut back by 4 bases and J by 2 bases. Germline lookup yields CDR1 SNHLY and CDR2 FYNNEI. The naive CD8 population came from CD45RO-negative cells selected for CCR7, without terminally differentiated effector memory CD45RA+ cells. Repertoires were generated with immunoSEQ multiplex PCR, while TCRdb's copy carries only in-frame clones and drops some. The sample lists hundreds of thousands of clones, around 96% occurring once. Material: naive CD8+ T cells sorted from blood. This sequence originates from a woman younger than 45 in good health. This sequence joins TRBV2 and TRBJ2-7, with 8 positions matching TRBD1. In nucleotides, the CDR3 is TGTGCCAGCAGTGGAGTGACAGGGGCCTACGAGCAGTACTTC. It specifies CASSGVTGAYEQYF.